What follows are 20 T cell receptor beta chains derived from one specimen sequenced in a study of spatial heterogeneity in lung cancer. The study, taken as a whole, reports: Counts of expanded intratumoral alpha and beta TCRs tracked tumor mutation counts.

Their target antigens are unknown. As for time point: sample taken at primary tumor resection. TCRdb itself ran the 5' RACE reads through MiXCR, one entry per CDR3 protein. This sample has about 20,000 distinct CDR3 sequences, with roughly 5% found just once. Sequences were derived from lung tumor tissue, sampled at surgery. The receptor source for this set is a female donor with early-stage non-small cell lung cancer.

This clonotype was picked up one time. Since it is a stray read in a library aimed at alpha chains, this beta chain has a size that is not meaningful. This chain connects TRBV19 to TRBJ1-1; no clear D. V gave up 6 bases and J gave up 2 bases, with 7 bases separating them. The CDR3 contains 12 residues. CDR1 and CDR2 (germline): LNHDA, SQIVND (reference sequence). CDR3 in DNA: TGTGCCAGTAGACGGGGAAACACTGAAGCTTTCTTT. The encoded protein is CASRRGNTEAFF.

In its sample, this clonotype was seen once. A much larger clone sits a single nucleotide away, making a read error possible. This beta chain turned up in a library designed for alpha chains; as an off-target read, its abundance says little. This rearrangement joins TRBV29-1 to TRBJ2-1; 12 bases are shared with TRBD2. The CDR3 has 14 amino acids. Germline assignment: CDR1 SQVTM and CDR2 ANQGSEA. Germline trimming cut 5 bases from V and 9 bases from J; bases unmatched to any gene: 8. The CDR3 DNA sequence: TGCAGCGTTTCACTAGCGGGAGGCCGCAGTGAGCAGTTCTTC. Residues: CSVSLAGGRSEQFF.

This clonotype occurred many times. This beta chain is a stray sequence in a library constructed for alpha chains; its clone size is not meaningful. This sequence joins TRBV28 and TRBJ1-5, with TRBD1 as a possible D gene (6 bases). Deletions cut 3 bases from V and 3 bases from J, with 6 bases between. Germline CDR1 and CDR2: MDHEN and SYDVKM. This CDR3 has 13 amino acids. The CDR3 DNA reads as TGTGCCAGCAGTTTGGGGGCCAATCAGCCCCAGCATTTT. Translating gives CASSLGANQPQHF.

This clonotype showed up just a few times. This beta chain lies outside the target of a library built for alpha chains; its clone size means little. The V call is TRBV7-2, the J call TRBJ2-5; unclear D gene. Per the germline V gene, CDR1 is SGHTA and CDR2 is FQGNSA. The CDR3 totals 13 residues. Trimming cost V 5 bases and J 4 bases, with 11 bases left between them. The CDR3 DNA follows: TGTGCCAGCAGCCTGGGAATGGCAGAGACCCAGTACTTC. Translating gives CASSLGMAETQYF.

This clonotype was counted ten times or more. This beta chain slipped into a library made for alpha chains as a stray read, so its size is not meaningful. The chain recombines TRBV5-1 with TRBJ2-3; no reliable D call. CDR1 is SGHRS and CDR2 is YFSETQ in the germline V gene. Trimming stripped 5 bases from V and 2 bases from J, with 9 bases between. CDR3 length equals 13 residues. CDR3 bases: TGCGCCAGCAGACCAGGCCCCACAGATACGCAGTATTTT. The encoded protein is CASRPGPTDTQYF.

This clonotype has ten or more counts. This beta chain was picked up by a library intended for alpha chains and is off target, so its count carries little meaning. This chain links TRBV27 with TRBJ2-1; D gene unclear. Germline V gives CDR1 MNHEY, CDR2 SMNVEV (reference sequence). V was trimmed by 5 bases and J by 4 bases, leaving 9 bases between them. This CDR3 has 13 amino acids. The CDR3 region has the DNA TGTGCCAGCAGTGGTCTGGGGTACAATGAGCAGTTCTTC. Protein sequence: CASSGLGYNEQFF.

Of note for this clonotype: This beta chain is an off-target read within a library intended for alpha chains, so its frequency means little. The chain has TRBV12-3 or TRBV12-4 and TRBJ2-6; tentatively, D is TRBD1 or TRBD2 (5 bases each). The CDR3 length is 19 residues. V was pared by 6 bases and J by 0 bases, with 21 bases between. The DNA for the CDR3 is TGTGCCAGCAGATTTGGGGACGGACTGGCTAGCTCTGGGGCCAACGTCCTGACTTTC. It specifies CASRFGDGLASSGANVLTF.

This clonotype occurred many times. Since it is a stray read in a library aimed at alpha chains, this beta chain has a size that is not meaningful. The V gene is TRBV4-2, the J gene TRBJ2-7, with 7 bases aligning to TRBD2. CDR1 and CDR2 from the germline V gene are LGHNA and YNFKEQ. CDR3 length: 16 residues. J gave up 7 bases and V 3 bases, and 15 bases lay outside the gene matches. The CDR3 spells CASSQTLAANPGEQYF. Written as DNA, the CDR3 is TGTGCCAGCAGCCAGACCCTAGCGGCTAACCCCGGGGAGCAGTACTTC.

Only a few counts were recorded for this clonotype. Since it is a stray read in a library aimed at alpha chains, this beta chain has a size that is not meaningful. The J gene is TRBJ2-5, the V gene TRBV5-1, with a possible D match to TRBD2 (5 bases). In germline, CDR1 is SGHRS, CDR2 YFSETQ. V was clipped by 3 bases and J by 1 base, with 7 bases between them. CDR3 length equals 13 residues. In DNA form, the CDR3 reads TGCGCCAGCAGCTCGGGGATCCAAGAGACCCAGTACTTC. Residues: CASSSGIQETQYF.

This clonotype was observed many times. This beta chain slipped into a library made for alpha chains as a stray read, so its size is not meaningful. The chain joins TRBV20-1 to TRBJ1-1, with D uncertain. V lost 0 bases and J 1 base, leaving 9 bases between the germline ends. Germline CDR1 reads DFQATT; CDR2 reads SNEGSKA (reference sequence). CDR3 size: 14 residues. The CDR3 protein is CSAREYATNTEAFF. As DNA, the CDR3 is TGCAGTGCTAGAGAGTACGCCACGAACACTGAAGCTTTCTTT.

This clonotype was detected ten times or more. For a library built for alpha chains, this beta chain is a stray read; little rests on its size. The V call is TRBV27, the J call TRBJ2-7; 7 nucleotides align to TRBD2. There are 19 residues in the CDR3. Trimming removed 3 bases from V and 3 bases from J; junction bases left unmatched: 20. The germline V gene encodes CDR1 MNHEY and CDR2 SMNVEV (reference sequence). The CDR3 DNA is TGTGCCAGCAGTTTCTTGGGGGAGGGTCTAGAACGCCCAGACTACGAGCAGTACTTC. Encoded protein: CASSFLGEGLERPDYEQYF.

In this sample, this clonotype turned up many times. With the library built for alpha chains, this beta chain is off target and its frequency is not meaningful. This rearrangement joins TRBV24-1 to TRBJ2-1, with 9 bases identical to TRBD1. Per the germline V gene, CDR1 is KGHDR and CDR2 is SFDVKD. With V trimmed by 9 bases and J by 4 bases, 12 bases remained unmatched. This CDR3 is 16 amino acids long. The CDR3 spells CATGGQGKFSYNEQFF. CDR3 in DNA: TGTGCCACCGGGGGACAGGGAAAGTTCAGTTACAATGAGCAGTTCTTC.

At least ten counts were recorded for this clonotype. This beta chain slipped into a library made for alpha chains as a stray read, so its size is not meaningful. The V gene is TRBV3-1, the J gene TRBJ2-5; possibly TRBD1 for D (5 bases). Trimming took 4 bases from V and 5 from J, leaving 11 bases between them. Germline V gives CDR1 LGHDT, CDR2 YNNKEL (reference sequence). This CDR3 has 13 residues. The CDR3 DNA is TGTGCCAGCAGCCGGCAGGGCATTGAGACCCAGTACTTC. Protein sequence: CASSRQGIETQYF.

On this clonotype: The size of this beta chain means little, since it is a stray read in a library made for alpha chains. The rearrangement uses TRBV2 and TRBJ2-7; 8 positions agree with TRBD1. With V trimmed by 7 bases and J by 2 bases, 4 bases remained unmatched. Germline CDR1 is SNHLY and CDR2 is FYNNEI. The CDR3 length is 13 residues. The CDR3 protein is CASTGTGTYEQYF. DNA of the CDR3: TGTGCCAGCACCGGGACAGGTACCTACGAGCAGTACTTC.

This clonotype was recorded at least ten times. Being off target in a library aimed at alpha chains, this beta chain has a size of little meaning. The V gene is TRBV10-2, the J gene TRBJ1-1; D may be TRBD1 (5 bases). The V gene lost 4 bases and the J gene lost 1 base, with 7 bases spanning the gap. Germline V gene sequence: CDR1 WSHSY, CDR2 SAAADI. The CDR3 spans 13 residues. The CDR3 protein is CASSAQANTEAFF. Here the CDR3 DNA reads TGCGCCAGCAGTGCACAGGCGAACACTGAAGCTTTCTTT.

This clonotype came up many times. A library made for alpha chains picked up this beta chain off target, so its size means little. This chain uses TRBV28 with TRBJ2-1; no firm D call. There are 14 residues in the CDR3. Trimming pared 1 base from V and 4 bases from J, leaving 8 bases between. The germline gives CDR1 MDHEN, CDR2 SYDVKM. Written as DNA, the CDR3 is TGTGCCAGCAGTTTATTGGTCGATTACAATGAGCAGTTCTTC. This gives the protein CASSLLVDYNEQFF. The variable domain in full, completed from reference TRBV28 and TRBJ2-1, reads DVKVTQSSRYLVKRTGEKVFLECVQDMDHENMFWYRQDPGLGLRLIYFSYDVKMKEKGDIPEGYSVSREKKERFSLILESASTNQTSMYLCASSLLVDYNEQFFGPGTRLTVL.

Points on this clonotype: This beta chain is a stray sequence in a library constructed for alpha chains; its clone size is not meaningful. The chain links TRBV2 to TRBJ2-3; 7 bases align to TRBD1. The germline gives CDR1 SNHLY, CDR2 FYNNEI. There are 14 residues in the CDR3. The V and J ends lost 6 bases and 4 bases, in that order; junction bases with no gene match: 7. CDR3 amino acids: CASRFIGGADTQYF. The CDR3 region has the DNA TGTGCCAGCAGATTTATAGGGGGCGCAGATACGCAGTATTTT.

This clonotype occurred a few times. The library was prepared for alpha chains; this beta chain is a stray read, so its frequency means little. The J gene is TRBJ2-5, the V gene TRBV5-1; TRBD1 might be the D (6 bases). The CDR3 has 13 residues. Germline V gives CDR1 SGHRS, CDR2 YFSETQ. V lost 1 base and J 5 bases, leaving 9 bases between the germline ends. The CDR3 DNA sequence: TGCGCCAGCAGCTTGACAGGGCTGGAGACCCAGTACTTC. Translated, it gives CASSLTGLETQYF.

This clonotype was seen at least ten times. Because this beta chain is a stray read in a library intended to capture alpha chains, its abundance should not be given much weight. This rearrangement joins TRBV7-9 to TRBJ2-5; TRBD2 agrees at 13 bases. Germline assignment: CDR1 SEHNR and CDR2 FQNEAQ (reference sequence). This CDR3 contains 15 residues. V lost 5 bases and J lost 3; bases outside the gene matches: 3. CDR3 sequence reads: CASSRGLAGEETQYF. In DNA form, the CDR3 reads TGTGCCAGCAGCCGAGGACTAGCGGGAGAAGAGACCCAGTACTTC.

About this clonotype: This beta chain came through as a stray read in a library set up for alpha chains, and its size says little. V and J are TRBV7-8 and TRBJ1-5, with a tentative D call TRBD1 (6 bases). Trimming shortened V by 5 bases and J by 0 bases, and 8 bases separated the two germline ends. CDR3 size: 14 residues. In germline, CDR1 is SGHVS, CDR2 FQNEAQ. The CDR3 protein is CASSPGHSNQPQHF. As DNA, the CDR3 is TGTGCCAGCAGCCCGGGACATAGCAATCAGCCCCAGCATTTT.